The 16 T cell receptor beta chains listed next were all sequenced from one sample in a study of T cell clonotyping in hematopoietic cell transplantation. Profiled with immunoSEQ multiplex PCR; TCRdb holds only in-frame clones, not every one. The table lists tens of thousands of clones, roughly 94% of them singletons, with approximately 0.8% in the top ten. Sample: peripheral blood mononuclear cells. The source is a woman aged 45-65 years in good health. Some clones in this sample may be carry-over from other donors' samples.

This clone was picked up one time. The V and J genes are TRBV6-6 and TRBJ2-3; D not certain. CDR1 is MNHNY, CDR2 SVGAGI, per germline (reference sequence). There are 13 residues in the CDR3. V gave up 6 bases and J gave up 6 bases, with 13 bases separating them. The CDR3 sequence is CASSPSGSDTQYF. Here the CDR3 DNA reads TGTGCCAGCAGCCCTTCGGGTTCGGATACGCAGTATTTT.

The chain employs TRBV5-4 and TRBJ2-3, with 10 bases aligning to TRBD1. The CDR3 consists of 16 residues. In germline, CDR1 is SGHNT, CDR2 YYREEE (reference sequence). Trimming removed 3 bases from V and 1 base from J; junction bases left unmatched: 5. The CDR3 DNA is TGTGCCAGCAGCTCGATTGACAGGGGGCGCACAGATACGCAGTATTTT. Translated: CASSSIDRGRTDTQYF.

The chain employs TRBV6-5 and TRBJ1-5, with D possibly matching TRBD1 (6 bases). Trimming removed 8 bases from V and 6 bases from J, with 11 bases in between. In germline, CDR1 is MNHEY, CDR2 SVGAGI. The CDR3 has 12 residues. The CDR3 DNA is TGTGCCAGCGGCCGAGGGGGTCAGCCCCAGCATTTT. This encodes CASGRGGQPQHF.

Only one count was recorded for this clone. The CDR3 is CAWSATSKETQYF. Written as DNA, the CDR3 is TGTGCCTGGAGTGCTACCTCAAAAGAGACCCAGTACTTC. This chain uses TRBV30 with TRBJ2-5; no definite D call. From germline, CDR1 is GTSNPN and CDR2 SVGIG (reference sequence). Trimming shortened V by 1 base and J by 3 bases, and 9 bases separated the two germline ends. The CDR3 length is 13 residues.

This clone was observed a single time. The chain has TRBV2 and TRBJ2-5; D unresolved. With 7 bases removed from V and 1 base from J, the gap between germline ends came to 10 bases. Germline assignment: CDR1 SNHLY and CDR2 FYNNEI. This CDR3 comprises 13 residues. The CDR3 nucleotides are TGTGCCAGCAAGGGTGGCCGCCAAGAGACCCAGTACTTC. Translated, it gives CASKGGRQETQYF.

The V and J genes are TRBV29-1 and TRBJ1-2; TRBD1 might be the D (6 bases). The germline V and J ends were trimmed by 3 bases and 5 bases, with 16 bases remaining between them. Germline CDR1 reads SQVTM; CDR2 reads ANQGSEA. The CDR3 loop spans 14 amino acids. The CDR3 DNA reads TGCAGCGTTGAGACAGGTCCCTCCTCTTATGGCTACACCTTC. Translation gives CSVETGPSSYGYTF.

J is TRBJ1-2 and V is TRBV5-1; no reliable D call. Germline CDR1 is SGHRS and CDR2 is YFSETQ. The germline V and J ends were trimmed by 3 bases and 0 bases, with 15 bases remaining between them. This CDR3 is 16 amino acids long. The CDR3 nucleotides are TGCGCCAGCAGCTCGGGCCCGAATGACGCTAACTATGGCTACACCTTC. Encoded protein: CASSSGPNDANYGYTF.

This rearrangement joins TRBV19 to TRBJ1-5, with no clear D. The CDR3 is 15 residues long. V lost 6 bases, J lost 1 base, and 13 bases lay in between. From germline, CDR1 is LNHDA and CDR2 SQIVND (reference sequence). CDR3 nucleotide sequence: TGTGCCAGTAGACTAAGGACGGGGAGCAATCAGCCCCAGCATTTT. Its protein product is CASRLRTGSNQPQHF.

The chain couples TRBV7-2 to TRBJ2-7, with D unclear. V was trimmed by 0 bases and J by 2 bases, leaving 5 bases between them. CDR1 and CDR2 from the germline V gene are SGHTA and FQGNSA. The CDR3 has 13 amino acids. CDR3 protein: CASSLAETYEQYF. In DNA form, the CDR3 reads TGTGCCAGCAGCTTAGCCGAGACCTACGAGCAGTACTTC.

This rearrangement joins TRBV19 to TRBJ2-5; TRBD1 is a possible D gene (7 bases). The DNA matches TRBJ2-7 better at its end, which makes the J call doubtful. The CDR3 runs 15 residues. Germline CDR1 is LNHDA and CDR2 is SQIVND (reference sequence). The DNA for the CDR3 is TGTGCCAGTAGTCCCCGGCAGGGGGGCCACTACGAGCAGTACTTC. Amino acids: CASSPRQGGHYEQYF.

The gene calls are TRBV7-2 and TRBJ2-2; D remains ambiguous. The CDR3 length is 13 residues. V was trimmed by 5 bases and J by 5 bases, leaving 9 bases between them. CDR1 is SGHTA, CDR2 FQGNSA, per germline. The CDR3 sequence is CASSPIWTGELFF. The DNA of the CDR3 is TGTGCCAGCAGCCCCATTTGGACCGGGGAGCTGTTTTTT.

The V call is TRBV5-4, the J call TRBJ1-6; D may be TRBD1 (5 bases). From germline, CDR1 is SGHNT and CDR2 YYREEE (reference sequence). This CDR3 has 16 residues. The ends were cut back, 4 bases at V and 7 bases at J, with 18 bases in the middle. The CDR3 region is CASSLRRDGQNSPLHF. In DNA, the CDR3 is TGTGCCAGCAGCCTCCGCCGGGACGGCCAGAATTCACCCCTCCACTTT.

The chain uses TRBV7-9 and TRBJ2-3, with 7 bases matching TRBD2. V gave up 5 bases and J gave up 6 bases; unmatched junction bases: 2. Germline CDR1 SEHNR, CDR2 FQNEAQ (reference sequence). This CDR3 is built from 12 residues. The CDR3 protein is CASSVGGDTQYF. The CDR3 nucleotides are TGTGCCAGCAGCGTGGGGGGGGATACGCAGTATTTT.

The rearrangement uses TRBV27 and TRBJ2-6; weak D call: TRBD1 (5 bases). V lost 3 bases to trimming and J lost 0 bases, with 21 bases between them. The germline V gene has CDR1 MNHEY and CDR2 SMNVEV (reference sequence). The CDR3 is 20 residues long. Here the CDR3 reads CASSFSPPTATSSGANVLTF. CDR3 sequence (DNA): TGTGCCAGCAGTTTCTCTCCCCCGACAGCAACCTCCTCTGGGGCCAACGTCCTGACTTTC.

The V and J genes are TRBV5-1 and TRBJ2-3; 9 bases fit TRBD2. In germline, CDR1 is SGHRS, CDR2 YFSETQ. The V gene end was trimmed by 4 bases and the J gene end by 6 bases; junction bases not matched to a gene: 9. This CDR3 is built from 15 residues. Here the CDR3 DNA reads TGCGCCAGCAGCCAAGAGTTAGCGGGAGCGGATACGCAGTATTTT. Protein sequence: CASSQELAGADTQYF.

The rearrangement links TRBV7-8 to TRBJ1-1; possibly TRBD1 for D (5 bases). CDR3 length equals 15 residues. The V end lost 5 bases, the J end lost 3 bases, and 16 bases lay between the germline ends. Per germline, CDR1 SGHVS and CDR2 FQNEAQ. As DNA, the CDR3 is TGTGCCAGCAGCGAGAGGGACGGGATTGACACTGAAGCTTTCTTT. Its translation is CASSERDGIDTEAFF.